The rows below give T cell receptor beta chains drawn from one sample of a study of cytomegalovirus exposure and HLA in healthy donors. Measured with immunoSEQ multiplex PCR; TCRdb has only the in-frame clones, and not every one. The clone table shows some 120,000 clones, with the ten largest holding approximately 2.6%. The sequenced sample consisted of PBMCs. These receptors were collected from a man under 40 in good health and CMV-seronegative. CDR3s include the opening cysteine and the closing phenylalanine or tryptophan. Fields, in order: CDR3 DNA, CDR3 protein, J gene, V gene, D gene. D genes are given only for firm matches.

CDR3 DNA: TGTGCCAGCAGTTTGTTAGTGGGAGCGTACGAGCAGTACTTC
CDR3 protein: CASSLLVGAYEQYF
J gene: TRBJ2-7
V gene: TRBV28
D gene: NA

CDR3 DNA: TGCGCCAGCAGCTACAGGGTCCCCACACCAGATACGCAGTATTTT
CDR3 protein: CASSYRVPTPDTQYF
J gene: TRBJ2-3
V gene: TRBV5-1
D gene: NA

CDR3 DNA: TGTGCCAGCAGCCGAGGGAATGAGCAGTTCTTC
CDR3 protein: CASSRGNEQFF
J gene: TRBJ2-1
V gene: TRBV7-9
D gene: NA

CDR3 DNA: TGTGCTAGTGGTTTGGTAATACCAGGCAGGAACACTGAAGCTTTCTTT
CDR3 protein: CASGLVIPGRNTEAFF
J gene: TRBJ1-1
V gene: TRBV12-5
D gene: NA

CDR3 DNA: TGTGCCTGGGCGTCAGGGCTCGTCGATGAGCAGTTCTTC
CDR3 protein: CAWASGLVDEQFF
J gene: TRBJ2-1
V gene: TRBV30
D gene: NA

CDR3 DNA: TGTGCCAGTAGCAACAGGGGCCCTAGCAATCAGCCCCAGCATTTT
CDR3 protein: CASSNRGPSNQPQHF
J gene: TRBJ1-5
V gene: TRBV19
D gene: TRBD1

CDR3 DNA: TGTGCCAGCAGTTACCTGGAGCGGGAGGGGACAGATACGCAGTATTTT
CDR3 protein: CASSYLEREGTDTQYF
J gene: TRBJ2-3
V gene: TRBV6-6
D gene: TRBD2

CDR3 DNA: TGCGCCAGCAGCTTGAGGGGGGGCACTGAAGCTTTCTTT
CDR3 protein: CASSLRGGTEAFF
J gene: TRBJ1-1
V gene: TRBV5-1
D gene: NA

CDR3 DNA: TGTGCCAGCAGTCAAGAGGCTAGCGGGAGCATCTCCTACGAGCAGTACTTC
CDR3 protein: CASSQEASGSISYEQYF
J gene: TRBJ2-7
V gene: TRBV7-2
D gene: TRBD2

CDR3 DNA: TGTGCCAGCAGTTTAATTACGGGGGATACGCAGTATTTT
CDR3 protein: CASSLITGDTQYF
J gene: TRBJ2-3
V gene: TRBV28
D gene: NA

CDR3 DNA: TGTGCCAGCAGCCGGAGCGGGGAGCTGTTTTTT
CDR3 protein: CASSRSGELFF
J gene: TRBJ2-2
V gene: TRBV6-5
D gene: NA

CDR3 DNA: TGTGCCAGCAGCTTGCCTAGCGGGGGTTACACAGATACGCAGTATTTT
CDR3 protein: CASSLPSGGYTDTQYF
J gene: TRBJ2-3
V gene: TRBV7-8
D gene: TRBD2

CDR3 DNA: TGCAGCGTCCCTTTGTCTGGAAACACCATATATTTT
CDR3 protein: CSVPLSGNTIYF
J gene: TRBJ1-3
V gene: TRBV29-1
D gene: NA

CDR3 DNA: TGTGCCTGGAGCCCTTTCTTTGGTTACAGGGCCATGAACACTGAAGCTTTCTTT
CDR3 protein: CAWSPFFGYRAMNTEAFF
J gene: TRBJ1-1
V gene: TRBV30
D gene: NA

CDR3 DNA: TGCGCCAGCAGCCTAATCCTACCGCAGGGCTTGCAGCAGCCCCAGCATTTT
CDR3 protein: CASSLILPQGLQQPQHF
J gene: TRBJ1-5
V gene: TRBV4-1
D gene: NA

CDR3 DNA: TGTGCCAGCTCACCACCGTCTGGAGGGGATCAGCCCCAGCATTTT
CDR3 protein: CASSPPSGGDQPQHF
J gene: TRBJ1-5
V gene: TRBV18
D gene: NA

CDR3 DNA: TGTGCCAGCAGCGCCCGGGGGAGGAATGAAAAACTGTTTTTT
CDR3 protein: CASSARGRNEKLFF
J gene: TRBJ1-4
V gene: TRBV5-8
D gene: NA

CDR3 DNA: TGTGCCAGCAGTTCAACCAACAGGGTTTCTAATGAAAAACTGTTTTTT
CDR3 protein: CASSSTNRVSNEKLFF
J gene: TRBJ1-4
V gene: TRBV28
D gene: NA

CDR3 DNA: TGTGCCAGCTCATCGACCCGGACAGAGAACACTGAAGCTTTCTTT
CDR3 protein: CASSSTRTENTEAFF
J gene: TRBJ1-1
V gene: TRBV18
D gene: NA

CDR3 DNA: TGTGCCAGCAGCCCGGACATAGGGGGCGCGAGCGGCTACACCTTC
CDR3 protein: CASSPDIGGASGYTF
J gene: TRBJ1-2
V gene: TRBV5-4
D gene: TRBD1

CDR3 DNA: TGTGCCAGCAGTCCGCTAGGAGGTCGGACTGAAGCTTTCTTT
CDR3 protein: CASSPLGGRTEAFF
J gene: TRBJ1-1
V gene: TRBV28
D gene: NA

CDR3 DNA: TGTGCCAGTAGTACCCCGCCGGGTGGGGAGCAGTACTTC
CDR3 protein: CASSTPPGGEQYF
J gene: TRBJ2-7
V gene: TRBV19
D gene: NA

CDR3 DNA: TGCGCCAGCAGTGGGCCCGGGGGGGACAATGAGCAGTTCTTC
CDR3 protein: CASSGPGGDNEQFF
J gene: TRBJ2-1
V gene: TRBV10-1
D gene: TRBD2

CDR3 DNA: TGCAGCGTCAGACAGGGGGCTGGTTACGAGCAGTACTTC
CDR3 protein: CSVRQGAGYEQYF
J gene: TRBJ2-7
V gene: TRBV29-1
D gene: TRBD1

CDR3 DNA: TGTGCCAGCAGCCAAGGAGCGGGATCTGGGTATGAGCAGTTCTTC
CDR3 protein: CASSQGAGSGYEQFF
J gene: TRBJ2-1
V gene: TRBV5-6
D gene: TRBD2

CDR3 DNA: TGCGCCAGCAGCATATCTAGCGGGAGCCCCTACGAGCAGTACTTC
CDR3 protein: CASSISSGSPYEQYF
J gene: TRBJ2-7
V gene: TRBV5-1
D gene: TRBD2